The subject of this entry is one T cell receptor (beta chain). Its antigen is unidentified. Germline CDR1 SGHTA, CDR2 FQGNSA. This CDR3 contains 15 residues. With V trimmed by 1 base and J by 2 bases, 4 bases remained unmatched. The sample is drawn from a study of T-cell reconstitution after alpha-beta-depleted transplantation in children. Whole-study results and caveats: Two months or so post-transplant, alpha-beta T cells reportedly derived from several hundred expanded graft clones.

The TCRbeta library was prepared with unique molecular identifiers. Each CDR3 protein gets one entry after TCRdb re-called the PCR reads with MiXCR. This table has fewer than 550,000 distinct CDR3 sequences, roughly 11% appearing once. The source of this sequence is a female patient under 10 years old who had a stem cell transplant for aplastic anemia, so the T cells may come from the graft donor. The material sequenced was PBMCs, mostly from graft donor cells, taken 180 days after TCRalphabeta/CD19-depleted stem cell transplant. The V gene is TRBV7-2, the J gene TRBJ2-7; 8 positions agree with TRBD1. CDR3 sequence reads: CASSLVGQGPYEQYV. The CDR3 coding sequence is TGTGCCAGCAGCTTAGTCGGACAGGGCCCCTACGAGCAGTACGTC.